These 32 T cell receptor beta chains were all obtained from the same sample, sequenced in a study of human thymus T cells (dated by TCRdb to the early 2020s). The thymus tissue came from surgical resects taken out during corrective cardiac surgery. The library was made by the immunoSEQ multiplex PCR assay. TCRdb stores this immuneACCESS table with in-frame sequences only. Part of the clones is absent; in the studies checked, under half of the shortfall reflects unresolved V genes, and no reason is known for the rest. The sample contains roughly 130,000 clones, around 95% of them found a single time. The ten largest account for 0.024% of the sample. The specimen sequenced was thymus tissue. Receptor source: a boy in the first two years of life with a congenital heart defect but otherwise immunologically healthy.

The CDR3 bases are TGCGCCAGCAGCTTGGCCCAGGTGGGGGGGCCCTACAATGAGCAGTTCTTC. Its protein is CASSLAQVGGPYNEQFF. V is TRBV5-1 and J is TRBJ2-1; a possible D gene is TRBD2 (7 bases). CDR1 and CDR2 from the germline V gene are SGHRS and YFSETQ. V lost 0 bases, J lost 2 bases, and 15 bases lay in between. The CDR3 loop spans 17 amino acids.

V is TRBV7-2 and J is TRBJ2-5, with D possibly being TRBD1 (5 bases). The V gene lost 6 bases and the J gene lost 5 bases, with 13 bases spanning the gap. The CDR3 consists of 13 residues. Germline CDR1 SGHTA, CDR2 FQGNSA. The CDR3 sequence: CASSPQGRETQYF. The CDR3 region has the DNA TGTGCCAGCAGTCCCCAGGGCCGGGAGACCCAGTACTTC.

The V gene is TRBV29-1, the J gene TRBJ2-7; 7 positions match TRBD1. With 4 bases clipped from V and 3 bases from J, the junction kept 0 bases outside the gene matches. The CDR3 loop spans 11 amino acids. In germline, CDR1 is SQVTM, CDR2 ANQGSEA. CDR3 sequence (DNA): TGCAGCGTTGCAGGGGGCTACGAGCAGTACTTC. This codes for CSVAGGYEQYF.

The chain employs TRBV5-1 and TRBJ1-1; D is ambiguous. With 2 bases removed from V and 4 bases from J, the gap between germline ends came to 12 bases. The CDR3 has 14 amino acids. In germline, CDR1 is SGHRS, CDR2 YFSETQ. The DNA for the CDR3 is TGCGCCAGCAGCTTTATTAAGGGCAGCACTGAAGCTTTCTTT. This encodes CASSFIKGSTEAFF.

The CDR3 sequence: CASSGPLGDTQYF. The CDR3 nucleotides are TGCGCCAGCAGCGGACCCCTGGGGGATACGCAGTATTTT. J is TRBJ2-3 and V is TRBV5-1; D gene unclear. Germline V gene lookup returns CDR1 SGHRS and CDR2 YFSETQ. Trimming stripped 4 bases from V and 6 bases from J, with 12 bases between. CDR3 length: 13 residues. Together with reference TRBV5-1 and TRBJ2-3, the CDR3 gives the full variable domain: KAGVTQTPRYLIKTRGQQVTLSCSPISGHRSVSWYQQTPGQGLQFLFEYFSETQRNKGNFPGRFSGRQFSNSRSEMNVSTLELGDSALYLCASSGPLGDTQYFGPGTRLTVL.

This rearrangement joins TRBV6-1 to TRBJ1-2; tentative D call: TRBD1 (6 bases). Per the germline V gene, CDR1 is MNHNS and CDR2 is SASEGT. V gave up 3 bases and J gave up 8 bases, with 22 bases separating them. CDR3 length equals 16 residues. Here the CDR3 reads CASSDNRDRPRRGYTF. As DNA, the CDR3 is TGTGCCAGCAGTGATAACCGAGACAGGCCTCGCCGGGGCTACACCTTC.

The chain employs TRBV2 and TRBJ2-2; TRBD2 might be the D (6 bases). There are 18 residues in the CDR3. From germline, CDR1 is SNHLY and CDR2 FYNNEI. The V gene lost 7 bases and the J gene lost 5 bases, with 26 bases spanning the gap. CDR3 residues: CASKGIEGTPLFTGELFF. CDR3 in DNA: TGTGCCAGCAAAGGAATCGAGGGGACTCCTTTATTTACCGGGGAGCTGTTTTTT. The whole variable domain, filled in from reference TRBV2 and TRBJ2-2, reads EPEVTQTPSHQVTQMGQEVILRCVPISNHLYFYWYRQILGQKVEFLVSFYNNEISEKSEIFDDQFSVERPDGSNFTLKIRSTKLEDSAMYFCASKGIEGTPLFTGELFFGEGSRLTVL.

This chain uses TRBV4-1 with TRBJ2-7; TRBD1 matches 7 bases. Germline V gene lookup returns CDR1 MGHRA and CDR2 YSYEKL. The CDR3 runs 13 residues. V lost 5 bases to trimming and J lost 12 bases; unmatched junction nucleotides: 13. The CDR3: CASSTIDREKLYF. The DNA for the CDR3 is TGCGCCAGCAGCACGATCGACAGGGAAAAACTGTACTTC.

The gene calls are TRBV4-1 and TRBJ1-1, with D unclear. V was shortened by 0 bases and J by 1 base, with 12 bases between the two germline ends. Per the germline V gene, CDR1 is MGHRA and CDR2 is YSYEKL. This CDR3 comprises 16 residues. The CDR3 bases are TGCGCCAGCAGCCAAGACCAGGTTTGGGGGAACACTGAAGCTTTCTTT. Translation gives CASSQDQVWGNTEAFF.

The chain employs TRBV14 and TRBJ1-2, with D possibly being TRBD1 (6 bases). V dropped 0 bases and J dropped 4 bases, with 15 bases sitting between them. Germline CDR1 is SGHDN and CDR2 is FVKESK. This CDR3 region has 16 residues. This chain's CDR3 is CASSQDYGGQSYGYTF. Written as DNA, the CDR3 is TGTGCCAGCAGCCAAGATTATGGGGGGCAGAGCTATGGCTACACCTTC.

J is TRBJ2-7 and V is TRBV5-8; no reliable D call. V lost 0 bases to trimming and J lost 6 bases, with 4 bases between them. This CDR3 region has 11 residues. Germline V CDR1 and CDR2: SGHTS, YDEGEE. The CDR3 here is CASSLEGEQYF. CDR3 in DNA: TGTGCCAGCAGCTTGGAGGGCGAGCAGTACTTC.

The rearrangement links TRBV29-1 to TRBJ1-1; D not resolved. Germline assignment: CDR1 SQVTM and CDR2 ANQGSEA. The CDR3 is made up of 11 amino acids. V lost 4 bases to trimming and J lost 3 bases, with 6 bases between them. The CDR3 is CSVVAYTEAFF. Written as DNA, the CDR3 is TGCAGCGTTGTGGCCTACACTGAAGCTTTCTTT.

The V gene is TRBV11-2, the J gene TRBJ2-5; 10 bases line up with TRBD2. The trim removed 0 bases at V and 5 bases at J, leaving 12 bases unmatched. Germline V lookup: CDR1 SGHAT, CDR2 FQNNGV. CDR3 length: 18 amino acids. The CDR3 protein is CASSLDLNSGGAPETQYF. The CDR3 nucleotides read TGTGCCAGCAGCTTAGATCTTAACAGCGGGGGGGCTCCGGAGACCCAGTACTTC.

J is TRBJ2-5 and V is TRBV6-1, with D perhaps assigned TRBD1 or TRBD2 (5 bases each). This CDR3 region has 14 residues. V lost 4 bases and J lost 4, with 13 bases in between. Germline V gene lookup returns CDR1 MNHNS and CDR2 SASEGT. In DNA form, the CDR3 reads TGTGCCAGCAGTGCCCGGGACGGCCCAGAGACCCAGTACTTC. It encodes CASSARDGPETQYF.

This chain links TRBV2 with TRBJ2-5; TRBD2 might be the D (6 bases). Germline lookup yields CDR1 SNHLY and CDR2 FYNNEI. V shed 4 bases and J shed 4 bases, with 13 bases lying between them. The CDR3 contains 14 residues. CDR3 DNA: TGTGCCAGCAGTGTTGGGCGGGGTAGAGAGACCCAGTACTTC. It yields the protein CASSVGRGRETQYF.

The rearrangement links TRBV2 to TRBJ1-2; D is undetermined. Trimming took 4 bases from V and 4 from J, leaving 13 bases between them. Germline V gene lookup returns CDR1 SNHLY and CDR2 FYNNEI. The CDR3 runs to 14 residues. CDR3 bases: TGTGCCAGCAGTGGATATGGGCTTGGCTATGGCTACACCTTC. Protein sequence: CASSGYGLGYGYTF. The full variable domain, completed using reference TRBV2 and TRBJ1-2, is EPEVTQTPSHQVTQMGQEVILRCVPISNHLYFYWYRQILGQKVEFLVSFYNNEISEKSEIFDDQFSVERPDGSNFTLKIRSTKLEDSAMYFCASSGYGLGYGYTFGSGTRLTVV.

The CDR3 reads CASSLYGPDTQYF. The CDR3 DNA is TGTGCCAGCAGCTTATACGGTCCAGATACGCAGTATTTT. V is TRBV7-9 and J is TRBJ2-3; D not resolved. Germline loops: CDR1 SEHNR, CDR2 FQNEAQ (reference sequence). CDR3 length: 13 amino acids. V lost 2 bases, J lost 4 bases, and 7 bases lay in between.

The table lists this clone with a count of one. The CDR3 region is CASSDSIQSSGNTIYF. The CDR3 nucleotides are TGTGCCAGCAGTGACTCGATACAGAGCTCTGGAAACACCATATATTTT. This chain uses TRBV6-4 with TRBJ1-3; D is undetermined. The CDR3 sequence is 16 residues long. Germline V CDR1 and CDR2: MRHNA, SNTAGT. V lost 0 bases, J lost 0 bases, and 9 bases lay in between.

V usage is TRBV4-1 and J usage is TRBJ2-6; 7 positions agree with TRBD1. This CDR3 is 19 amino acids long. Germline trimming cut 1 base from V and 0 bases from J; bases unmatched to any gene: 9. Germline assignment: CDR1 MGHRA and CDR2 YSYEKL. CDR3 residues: CASSQAGTAISSGANVLTF. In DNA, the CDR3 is TGCGCCAGCAGCCAAGCTGGGACAGCCATAAGCTCTGGGGCCAACGTCCTGACTTTC.

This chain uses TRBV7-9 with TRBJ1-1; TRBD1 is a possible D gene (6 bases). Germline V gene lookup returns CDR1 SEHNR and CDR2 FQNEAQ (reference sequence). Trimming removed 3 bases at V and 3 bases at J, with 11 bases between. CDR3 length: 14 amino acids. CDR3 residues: CASSFGGPDTEAFF. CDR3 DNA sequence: TGTGCCAGCAGCTTCGGGGGGCCGGACACTGAAGCTTTCTTT.

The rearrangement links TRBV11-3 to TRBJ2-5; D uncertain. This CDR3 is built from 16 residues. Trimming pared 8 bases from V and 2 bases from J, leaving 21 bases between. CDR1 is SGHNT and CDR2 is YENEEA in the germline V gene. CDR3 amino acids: CASPPVIARSQETQYF. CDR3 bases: TGTGCCAGCCCCCCCGTCATAGCACGGTCGCAAGAGACCCAGTACTTC.

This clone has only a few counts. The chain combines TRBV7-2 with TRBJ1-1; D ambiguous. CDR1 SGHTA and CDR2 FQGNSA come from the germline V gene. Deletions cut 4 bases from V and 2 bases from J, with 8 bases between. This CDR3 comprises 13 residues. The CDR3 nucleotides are TGTGCCAGCAGCTCTATACGTAACACTGAAGCTTTCTTT. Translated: CASSSIRNTEAFF. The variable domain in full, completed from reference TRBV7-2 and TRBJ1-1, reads GAGVSQSPSNKVTEKGKDVELRCDPISGHTALYWYRQSLGQGLEFLIYFQGNSAPDKSGLPSDRFSAERTGGSVSTLTIQRTQQEDSAVYLCASSSIRNTEAFFGQGTRLTVV.

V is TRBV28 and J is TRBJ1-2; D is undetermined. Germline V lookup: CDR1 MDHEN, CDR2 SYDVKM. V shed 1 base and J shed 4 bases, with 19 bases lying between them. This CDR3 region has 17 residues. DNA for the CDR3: TGTGCCAGCAGTTTATTTACGGGGATTCTGGTCGGCTATGGCTACACCTTC. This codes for CASSLFTGILVGYGYTF.

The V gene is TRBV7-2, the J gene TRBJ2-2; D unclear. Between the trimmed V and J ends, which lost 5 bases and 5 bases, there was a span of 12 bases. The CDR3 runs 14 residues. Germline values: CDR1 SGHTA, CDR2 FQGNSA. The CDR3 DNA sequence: TGTGCCAGCAGCCCCCAGGCGGCAACCGGGGAGCTGTTTTTT. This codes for CASSPQAATGELFF. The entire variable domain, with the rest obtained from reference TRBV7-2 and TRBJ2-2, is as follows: GAGVSQSPSNKVTEKGKDVELRCDPISGHTALYWYRQSLGQGLEFLIYFQGNSAPDKSGLPSDRFSAERTGGSVSTLTIQRTQQEDSAVYLCASSPQAATGELFFGEGSRLTVL.

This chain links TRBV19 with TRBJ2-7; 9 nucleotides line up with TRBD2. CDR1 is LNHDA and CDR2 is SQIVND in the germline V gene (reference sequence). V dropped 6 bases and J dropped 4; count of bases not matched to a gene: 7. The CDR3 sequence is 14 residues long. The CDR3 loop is CASRRLAGSYEQYF. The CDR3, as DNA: TGTGCCAGTAGGAGGCTAGCGGGGTCTTACGAGCAGTACTTC.

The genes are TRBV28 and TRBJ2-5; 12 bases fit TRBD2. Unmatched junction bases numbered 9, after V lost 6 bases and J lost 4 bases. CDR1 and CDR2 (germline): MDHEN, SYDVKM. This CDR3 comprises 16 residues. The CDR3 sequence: CASRGNGLAGTETQYF. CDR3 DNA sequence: TGTGCCAGCAGAGGAAACGGACTAGCGGGGACAGAGACCCAGTACTTC.

The CDR3 protein is CASSLGGAGETQYF. The CDR3 nucleotides are TGTGCCAGCAGTTTGGGGGGGGCGGGGGAGACCCAGTACTTC. This chain joins TRBV27 and TRBJ2-5; a weak D match, TRBD2 (7 bases). Per the germline V gene, CDR1 is MNHEY and CDR2 is SMNVEV (reference sequence). This CDR3 region has 14 residues. The V end lost 3 bases, the J end lost 5 bases, and 13 bases lay between the germline ends.

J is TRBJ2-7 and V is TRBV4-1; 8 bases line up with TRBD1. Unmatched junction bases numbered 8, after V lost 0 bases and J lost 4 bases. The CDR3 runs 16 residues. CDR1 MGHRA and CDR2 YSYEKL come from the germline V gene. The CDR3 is CASSQDWSQGAYEQYF. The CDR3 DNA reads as TGCGCCAGCAGCCAAGATTGGTCCCAGGGGGCTTACGAGCAGTACTTC.

The CDR3 sequence is CASSQREGGYNEQFF. The DNA of the CDR3 is TGTGCCAGCAGCCAGAGGGAAGGGGGCTACAATGAGCAGTTCTTC. The chain joins TRBV4-2 to TRBJ2-1; D may be TRBD1 (6 bases). In germline, CDR1 is LGHNA, CDR2 YNFKEQ. CDR3 size: 15 residues. V lost 3 bases to trimming and J lost 3 bases, with 12 bases between them.

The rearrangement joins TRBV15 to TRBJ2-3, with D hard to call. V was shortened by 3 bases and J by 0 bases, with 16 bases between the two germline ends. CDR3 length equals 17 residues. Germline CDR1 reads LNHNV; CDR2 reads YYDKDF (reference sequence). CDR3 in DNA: TGTGCCACCAGCAGCAGACTGCCTACTCCTAGCACAGATACGCAGTATTTT. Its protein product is CATSSRLPTPSTDTQYF.

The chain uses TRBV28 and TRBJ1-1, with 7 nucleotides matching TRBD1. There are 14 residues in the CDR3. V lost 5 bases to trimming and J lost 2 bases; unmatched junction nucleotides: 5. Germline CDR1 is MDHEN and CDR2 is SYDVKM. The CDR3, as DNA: TGTGCCAGCAGTAGCGGGACAGCTAACACTGAAGCTTTCTTT. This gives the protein CASSSGTANTEAFF.

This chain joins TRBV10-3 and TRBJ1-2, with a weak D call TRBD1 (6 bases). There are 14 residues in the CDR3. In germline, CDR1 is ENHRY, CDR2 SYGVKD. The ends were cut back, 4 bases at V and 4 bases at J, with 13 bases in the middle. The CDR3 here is CAISVTGNIYGYTF. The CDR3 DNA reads TGTGCCATCAGTGTAACAGGGAACATCTATGGCTACACCTTC.